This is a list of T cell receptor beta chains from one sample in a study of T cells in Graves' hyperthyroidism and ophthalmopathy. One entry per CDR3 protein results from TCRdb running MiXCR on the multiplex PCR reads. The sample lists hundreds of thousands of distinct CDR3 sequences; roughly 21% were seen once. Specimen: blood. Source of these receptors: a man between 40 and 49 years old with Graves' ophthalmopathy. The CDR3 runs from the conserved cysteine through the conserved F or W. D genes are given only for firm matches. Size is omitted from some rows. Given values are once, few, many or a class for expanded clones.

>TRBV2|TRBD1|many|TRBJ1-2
TGTGCCAGCAGTGATAAGGGGACAGGGGACTATGGCTACACCTTC
CASSDKGTGDYGYTF
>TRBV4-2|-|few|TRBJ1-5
TGTGCCAGCAGCCAAGATTTATCCAGACCTCAGCCCCAGCATTTT
CASSQDLSRPQPQHF
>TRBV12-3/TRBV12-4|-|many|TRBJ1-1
TGTGCCAGCAGTCGTACAGGGTTTTGGGTGTCAGCTGAAGCTTTCTTT
CASSRTGFWVSAEAFF
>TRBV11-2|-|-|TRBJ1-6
TGTGCCAGCAGCCCCGAATATAATTCACCCCTCCACTTT
CASSPEYNSPLHF
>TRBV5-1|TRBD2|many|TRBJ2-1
TGCGCCAGCAGCTTGGCGGCGGGGGGCGGTACATCCTACAATGAGCAGTTCTTC
CASSLAAGGGTSYNEQFF
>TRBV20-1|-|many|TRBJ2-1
TGCAGTGCCCCCGCCTCCTACAATGAGCAGTTCTTC
CSAPASYNEQFF
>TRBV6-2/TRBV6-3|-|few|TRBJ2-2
TGTGCCAGCAGTTACACAGGCGGGGAGCTGTTTTTT
CASSYTGGELFF
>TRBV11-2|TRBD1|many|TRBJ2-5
TGTGCCAGCACCCTCGGACAGGGGAGGGAGACCCAGTACTTC
CASTLGQGRETQYF
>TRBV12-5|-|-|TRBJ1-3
TGTGCTAGTGGTGAAAGCAGCGGCCTCCTCTCTGGGAACACCATATATTTT
CASGESSGLLSGNTIYF
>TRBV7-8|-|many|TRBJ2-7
TGTGCCAGCAGCTTCGGGGGATTATCAGGGAGGCCCCTCTCCTACGAGCAGTACTTC
CASSFGGLSGRPLSYEQYF
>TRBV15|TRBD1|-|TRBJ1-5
TGTGCCACCAGCTCATCAGCAGGGGGCCCGGGTCAGCCCCAGCATTTT
CATSSSAGGPGQPQHF
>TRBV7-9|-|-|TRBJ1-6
TGTGCCAGCAGCCCCCCGAGCGCCCTCTCACCCCTCCACTTT
CASSPPSALSPLHF
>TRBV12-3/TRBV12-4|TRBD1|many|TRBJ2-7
TGTGCCAGCAGCGGACAGGAACAATTCTACGAGCAGTACTTC
CASSGQEQFYEQYF
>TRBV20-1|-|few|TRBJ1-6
TGCAGTGCTAAGGGGTACAAAAATTCACCCCTCCACTTT
CSAKGYKNSPLHF
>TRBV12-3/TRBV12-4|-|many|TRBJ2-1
TGTGCCAGCAGTCCCCCCCGAGGGAACTCCTACAATGAGCAGTTCTTC
CASSPPRGNSYNEQFF
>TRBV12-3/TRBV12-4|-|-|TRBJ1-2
TGTGCCAGCAATCCACAGGGAAGTTTTGGCTACACCTTC
CASNPQGSFGYTF
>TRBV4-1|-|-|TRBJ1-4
TGCGCCAGCAGCCAAGACGGGGACCACGGGGACGAAAAACTGTTTTTT
CASSQDGDHGDEKLFF
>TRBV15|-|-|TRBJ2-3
TGTGCCACCAGCAGAGATCCCCCTCGGAGCGCAGATACGCAGTATTTT
CATSRDPPRSADTQYF
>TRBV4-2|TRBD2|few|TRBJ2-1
TGTGCCAGCAGCCCTCTACTAGCGGGGCTTAACAATGAGCAGTTCTTC
CASSPLLAGLNNEQFF
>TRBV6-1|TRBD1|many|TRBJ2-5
TGTGCCAGCAGTGAGGGGACAGCCCGCGAGACCCAGTACTTC
CASSEGTARETQYF
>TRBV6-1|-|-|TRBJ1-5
TGTGCCAGCAGTGAATGGGAATTTAGCAATCAGCCCCAGCATTTT
CASSEWEFSNQPQHF
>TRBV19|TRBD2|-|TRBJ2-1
TGTGCCACCCGGACTAGCGGGGGCGATGAGCAGTTCTTC
CATRTSGGDEQFF
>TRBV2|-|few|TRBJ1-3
TGTGCCAGCATGGAGCACGGCTCTGGAAACACCATATATTTT
CASMEHGSGNTIYF
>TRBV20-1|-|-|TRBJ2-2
TGCAGTGCTAGAATATATGGAGGGGGCGGGGAGCTGTTTTTT
CSARIYGGGGELFF
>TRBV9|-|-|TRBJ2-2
TGTGCCAGCACCGTGACAGGGAGGACAGCCCTCACTAACACCGGGGAGCTGTTTTTT
CASTVTGRTALTNTGELFF
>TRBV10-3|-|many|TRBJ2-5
TGTGCCATCAGCGACCGGACAGTACAAGAGACCCAGTACTTC
CAISDRTVQETQYF
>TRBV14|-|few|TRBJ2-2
TGTGCCAGCAGCCAAGATCGGGGACGGATCACCGGGGAGCTGTTTTTT
CASSQDRGRITGELFF
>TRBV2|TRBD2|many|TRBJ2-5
TGTGCCAGCAGCCGACTAGCGGGGGGTATTACGGTTCAAGAGACCCAGTACTTC
CASSRLAGGITVQETQYF
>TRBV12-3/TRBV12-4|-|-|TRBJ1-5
TGTGCCAGCACCAAGACTCCGGGGGGCCAGCCCCAGCATTTT
CASTKTPGGQPQHF
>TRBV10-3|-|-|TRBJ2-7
TGTGCCATCAGTGCGCGGACCTACGAGCAGTACTTC
CAISARTYEQYF
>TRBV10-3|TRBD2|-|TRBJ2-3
TGTGCCATCAGTGACGCCCTCCTAGCGGGAGGCACAGATACGCAGTATTTT
CAISDALLAGGTDTQYF
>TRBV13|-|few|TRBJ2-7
TGTGCCAGCAGCCTAGTGGGGCAGGGGCGCACCTACGAGCAGTACTTC
CASSLVGQGRTYEQYF
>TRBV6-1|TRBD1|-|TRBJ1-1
TGTGCCAGCAGTTCGACAGGGCGCAACACTGAAGCTTTCTTT
CASSSTGRNTEAFF
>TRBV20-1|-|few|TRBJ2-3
TGCAGTGCTAGCGGGGCCACAGATACGCAGTATTTT
CSASGATDTQYF
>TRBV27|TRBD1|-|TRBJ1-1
TGTGCCAGCACCCAGGGGGGGTTGAACACTGAAGCTTTCTTT
CASTQGGLNTEAFF
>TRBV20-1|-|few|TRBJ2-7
TGCAGTGCTAGCGAGGGGGGCTCCTACGAGCAGTACTTC
CSASEGGSYEQYF
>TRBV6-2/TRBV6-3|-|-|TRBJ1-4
TGTGCCAGCAGTGGGAGGGATGGAGGTGAAAAACTGTTTTTT
CASSGRDGGEKLFF
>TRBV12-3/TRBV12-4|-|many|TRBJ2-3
TGTGCCAGCAGTTTAGGGCAGCCCACAGATACGCAGTATTTT
CASSLGQPTDTQYF
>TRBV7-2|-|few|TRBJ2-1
TGTGCCAGCAGCTTCTTCCAGAATGAGCAGTTCTTC
CASSFFQNEQFF
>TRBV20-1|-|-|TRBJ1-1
TGCAGTGCCAAGAGGGGAAACACTGAAGCTTTCTTT
CSAKRGNTEAFF
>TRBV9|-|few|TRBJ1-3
TGTGCCAGCAGCGTAGGAGGGGGGGGGGCTGCTGGAAACACCATATATTTT
CASSVGGGGAAGNTIYF
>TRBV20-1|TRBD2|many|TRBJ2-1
TGCAGTGCTAGAGACCCCTGGGAGGGCCTGAATGAGCAGTTCTTC
CSARDPWEGLNEQFF
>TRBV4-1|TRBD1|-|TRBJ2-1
TGCGCCAGCAGAGAAGACAGGGACGGTGAGCAGTTCTTC
CASREDRDGEQFF
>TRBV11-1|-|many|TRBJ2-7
TGTGCCAGCAGCTTAGATACTCCTTCATCTTACGAGCAGTACTTC
CASSLDTPSSYEQYF
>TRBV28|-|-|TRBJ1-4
TGTGCCAGCAGTTTAGGGGCCACCCTTAATGAAAAACTGTTTTTT
CASSLGATLNEKLFF
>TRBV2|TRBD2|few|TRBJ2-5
TGTGCCAGCGGGGCGGGAGGGGTGGAGACCCAGTACTTC
CASGAGGVETQYF
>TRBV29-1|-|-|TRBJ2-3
TGCAGCGCTCCGAGTAGCACAGATACGCAGTATTTT
CSAPSSTDTQYF
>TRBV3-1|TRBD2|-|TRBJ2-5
TGTGCCAGCACCCAGGGACTAGCGGGGAAGTCGACCCAGTACTTC
CASTQGLAGKSTQYF
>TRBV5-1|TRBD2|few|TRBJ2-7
TGCGCCAGCAGGTTGGGGACTAGCGGGCCGGGCGAGCAGTACTTC
CASRLGTSGPGEQYF